Each of the 16 T cell receptor beta chains below was sequenced from the same sample in a study of shared clonotypes between healthy human individuals. Naive CD8 cells, CD45RO-negative and positively selected for CCR7, excluded terminally differentiated effector memory CD45RA+ cells. Profiled with immunoSEQ multiplex PCR; TCRdb holds only in-frame clones, not every one. The top ten clones hold approximately 25% of a sample with about 820,000 clones, about 92% of them seen once. The sample comprised naive CD8+ T cells sorted from blood. These receptors were taken from a man aged 30-40 years in good health.

V and J are TRBV10-2 and TRBJ2-3, with D tentatively TRBD2 (5 bases). The ends were cut back, 8 bases at V and 7 bases at J, with 22 bases in the middle. Germline V gives CDR1 WSHSY, CDR2 SAAADI. This CDR3 comprises 15 residues. Here the CDR3 reads CASQLGRGEINTQYF. CDR3 DNA sequence: TGCGCCAGCCAATTGGGGAGAGGTGAAATAAATACGCAGTATTTT.

The rearrangement joins TRBV5-4 to TRBJ1-1; 9 bases match TRBD1. V lost 4 bases to trimming and J lost 8 bases; unmatched junction nucleotides: 6. CDR3 size: 13 residues. CDR1 and CDR2 (germline): SGHNT, YYREEE (reference sequence). The CDR3 sequence: CASSPDRGGEAFF. In DNA form, the CDR3 reads TGTGCCAGCAGCCCGGACAGGGGTGGCGAAGCTTTCTTT.

A word on this clone: Other DNA variants within this sample encode the same CDR3. This sequence joins TRBV7-2 and TRBJ2-1, with TRBD2 matching 8 bases. Germline CDR1 reads SGHTA; CDR2 reads FQGNSA. The V and J ends lost 5 bases and 0 bases, in that order; junction bases with no gene match: 3. The CDR3 totals 15 residues. CDR3 in amino acids: CASSLSGSSYNEQFF. Here the CDR3 DNA reads TGTGCCAGCAGCCTCAGCGGGAGCTCCTACAATGAGCAGTTCTTC. Full variable domain (missing parts from reference TRBV7-2 and TRBJ2-1): GAGVSQSPSNKVTEKGKDVELRCDPISGHTALYWYRQSLGQGLEFLIYFQGNSAPDKSGLPSDRFSAERTGGSVSTLTIQRTQQEDSAVYLCASSLSGSSYNEQFFGPGTRLTVL.

The rearrangement uses TRBV7-9 and TRBJ2-7; 9 nucleotides agree with TRBD1. CDR1 is SEHNR and CDR2 is FQNEAQ in the germline V gene (reference sequence). The CDR3 extends over 14 amino acids. J gave up 4 bases and V 5 bases, and 6 bases lay outside the gene matches. Here the CDR3 reads CASSPNRGHYEQYF. DNA for the CDR3: TGTGCCAGCAGCCCCAACAGGGGGCATTACGAGCAGTACTTC.

This clone was picked up a small number of times. The chain has TRBV15 and TRBJ2-7; perhaps TRBD1 as D (6 bases). In germline, CDR1 is LNHNV, CDR2 YYDKDF (reference sequence). This CDR3 is 15 amino acids long. V lost 2 bases and J 2 bases, leaving 13 bases between the germline ends. CDR3 sequence (DNA): TGTGCCACCAGCAGACTACTAACAGGGCCCTACGAGCAGTACTTC. Translating it yields CATSRLLTGPYEQYF.

The chain carries TRBV28 and TRBJ2-1; the match to TRBD2 covers 9 bases. The V gene end was trimmed by 8 bases and the J gene end by 7 bases; junction bases not matched to a gene: 12. This CDR3 region has 15 residues. Germline CDR1 and CDR2: MDHEN and SYDVKM. The CDR3 is CASLNWREGKNEQFF. DNA of the CDR3: TGTGCCAGCTTAAACTGGCGGGAGGGAAAGAATGAGCAGTTCTTC. Using reference TRBV28 and TRBJ2-1 for the parts outside the CDR3, the full variable domain is DVKVTQSSRYLVKRTGEKVFLECVQDMDHENMFWYRQDPGLGLRLIYFSYDVKMKEKGDIPEGYSVSREKKERFSLILESASTNQTSMYLCASLNWREGKNEQFFGPGTRLTVL.

The chain combines TRBV29-1 with TRBJ1-2; tentative D call: TRBD1 (5 bases). Germline V CDR1 and CDR2: SQVTM, ANQGSEA. Trimming removed 0 bases at V and 4 bases at J, with 15 bases between. This CDR3 is 15 amino acids long. This chain's CDR3 is CSVEDRGDLIYGYTF. CDR3 in DNA: TGCAGCGTTGAAGATCGGGGGGACTTGATCTATGGCTACACCTTC.

V is TRBV27 and J is TRBJ2-1; the match to TRBD2 covers 9 bases. Germline V gene sequence: CDR1 MNHEY, CDR2 SMNVEV (reference sequence). V shed 8 bases and J 10 bases; nucleotides not matched to a gene: 12. This CDR3 comprises 14 residues. The CDR3 sequence: CASAGRGGEREQFF. The CDR3 DNA follows: TGTGCCAGCGCCGGTCGCGGGGGGGAGCGAGAGCAGTTCTTC.

V is TRBV28 and J is TRBJ2-1, with 9 bases that match TRBD2. V was pared by 4 bases and J by 0 bases, with 4 bases of the junction left unmatched. Germline CDR1 reads MDHEN; CDR2 reads SYDVKM. The CDR3 contains 16 residues. The CDR3 region has the DNA TGTGCCAGCAGTTCCCTAGCGGGGAGCTCCTACAATGAGCAGTTCTTC. It translates to CASSSLAGSSYNEQFF.

The sample holds one count of this clone. CDR3 DNA sequence: TGTGCCAGCAGCTTAGGGCCGTTAGACAGTGTAGGCGAGCAGTTCTTC. Protein: CASSLGPLDSVGEQFF. The rearrangement links TRBV7-8 to TRBJ2-1, with a tentative D call TRBD1 (5 bases). CDR3 length: 16 amino acids. Germline values: CDR1 SGHVS, CDR2 FQNEAQ. The V end lost 1 base, the J end lost 10 bases, and 20 bases lay between the germline ends.

The genes are TRBV2 and TRBJ2-1; 11 bases map to TRBD1. Germline CDR1 reads SNHLY; CDR2 reads FYNNEI. The CDR3 runs to 15 residues. V dropped 3 bases and J dropped 8; count of bases not matched to a gene: 6. The CDR3 sequence: CASSDPGTGGYEQFF. CDR3 bases: TGTGCCAGCAGTGACCCCGGGACAGGGGGATATGAGCAGTTCTTC.

The chain is built from TRBV28 and TRBJ2-7, with 10 positions matching TRBD1. CDR3 size: 14 residues. Per the germline V gene, CDR1 is MDHEN and CDR2 is SYDVKM. Trimming at V came to 3 bases and at J to 4 bases, leaving 3 bases not matched to a gene. The chain's CDR3 is CASSFGQGGYEQYF. CDR3 in DNA: TGTGCCAGCAGTTTCGGACAGGGGGGGTACGAGCAGTACTTC.

The chain employs TRBV19 and TRBJ1-2; no reliable D call. Germline V gene sequence: CDR1 LNHDA, CDR2 SQIVND (reference sequence). The CDR3 is 12 amino acids. V lost 3 bases and J 4 bases, leaving 6 bases between the germline ends. CDR3 bases: TGTGCCAGTAGTATTACAGCCTATGGCTACACCTTC. This translates into CASSITAYGYTF.

J is TRBJ2-5 and V is TRBV11-2; 8 bases match TRBD1. The germline V gene has CDR1 SGHAT and CDR2 FQNNGV. CDR3 length equals 14 residues. V shed 9 bases, J shed 5 bases, and the junction held 11 bases outside the gene matches. Here the CDR3 DNA reads TGTGCCAGTAGGACAGGGAGTATTATCGAGACCCAGTACTTC. Translating gives CASRTGSIIETQYF.

This clone was counted a single time. The gene calls are TRBV19 and TRBJ2-1, with 11 bases identical to TRBD1. The CDR3 runs to 15 residues. Unmatched junction bases numbered 4, after V lost 3 bases and J lost 6 bases. Germline V gives CDR1 LNHDA, CDR2 SQIVND (reference sequence). CDR3 sequence reads: CASSIWGQGVNEQFF. As DNA, the CDR3 is TGTGCCAGTAGTATTTGGGGACAGGGGGTCAATGAGCAGTTCTTC.

This clone was seen just once. The chain uses TRBV12-2 and TRBJ2-3; the DNA was not compared with TRBD2, the D call given in the table. TRBV12-2 is recorded as a pseudogene. The CDR3 covers 20 residues. CDR3 nucleotide sequence: TGTGCAAGTCGCTTAAAGAACGCCCAGGGGACTAGCTTTCCGAAAGATACGCAGTATTTT. This gives the protein CASRLKNAQGTSFPKDTQYF.